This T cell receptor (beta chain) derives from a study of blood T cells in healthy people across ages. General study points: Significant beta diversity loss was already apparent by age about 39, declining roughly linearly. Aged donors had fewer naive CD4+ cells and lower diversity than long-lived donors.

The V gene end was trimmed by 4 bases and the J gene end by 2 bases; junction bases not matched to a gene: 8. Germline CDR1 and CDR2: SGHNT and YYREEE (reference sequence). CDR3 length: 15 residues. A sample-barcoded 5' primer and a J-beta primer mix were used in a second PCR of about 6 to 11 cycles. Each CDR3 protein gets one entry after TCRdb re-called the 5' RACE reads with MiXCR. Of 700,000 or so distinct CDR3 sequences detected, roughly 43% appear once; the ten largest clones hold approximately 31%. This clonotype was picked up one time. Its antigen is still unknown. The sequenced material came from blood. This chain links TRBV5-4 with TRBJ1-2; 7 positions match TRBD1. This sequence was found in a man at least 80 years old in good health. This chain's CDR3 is CASSIEDRPNYGYTF. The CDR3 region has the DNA TGTGCCAGCAGCATAGAGGACAGGCCGAACTATGGCTACACCTTC.